This T cell receptor (beta chain) was captured in a study of T cells after posttransplantation cyclophosphamide. Study-wide results and limits: TRB clonality was highly associated with recipient CMV seropositivity and reactivation. Later blood repertoires were often dominated by clones from the donor CD8+ memory compartment.

The related graft donor's blood sample was taken on the day of bone marrow donation. This clone appeared many times. Its antigen is not identified. Here immunoSEQ multiplex PCR was the method, and the copy in TCRdb shows in-frame clones only, minus some. The sample shows more than 25,000 clones, none of them appearing just once. This CDR3 is built from 15 residues. Germline assignment: CDR1 SGDLS and CDR2 YYNGEE. V was clipped by 4 bases and J by 6 bases; unmatched bases: 7. The sequenced sample consisted of PBMCs. The chain recombines TRBV9 with TRBJ1-6; 7 bases align to TRBD1. The clonotype comes from a man aged 45-60 years in good health, CMV-negative, and a related stem cell transplant donor. CDR3 sequence: CASSPHGTANSPLHF. The CDR3 DNA reads TGTGCCAGCAGCCCCCACGGGACAGCTAATTCACCCCTCCACTTT.